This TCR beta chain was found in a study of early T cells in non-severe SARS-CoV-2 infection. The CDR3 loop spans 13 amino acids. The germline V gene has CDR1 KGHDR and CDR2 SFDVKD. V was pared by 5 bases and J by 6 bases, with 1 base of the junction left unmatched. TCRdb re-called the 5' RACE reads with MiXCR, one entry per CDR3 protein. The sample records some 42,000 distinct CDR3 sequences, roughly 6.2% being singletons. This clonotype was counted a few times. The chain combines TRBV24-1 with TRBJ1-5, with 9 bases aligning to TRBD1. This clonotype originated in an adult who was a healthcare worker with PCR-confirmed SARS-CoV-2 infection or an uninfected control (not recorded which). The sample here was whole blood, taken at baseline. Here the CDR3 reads CATSGTGVQPQHF. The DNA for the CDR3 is TGTGCCACCAGTGGGACAGGGGTTCAGCCCCAGCATTTT.